These T cell receptor beta chains were read from a single sample in a study of shared T cell receptors in the human thymus. Produced via immunoSEQ multiplex PCR; TCRdb's table is partial and in-frame only. The sample contains some 720,000 clones, approximately 87% of which appear only once. A further study also used this sample, focusing on human thymus T cells.

The sequenced material came from thymocytes. Every receptor here comes from a boy in the first two years of life with a congenital heart defect. CDR3s include the opening cysteine and the closing phenylalanine or tryptophan. D genes are given only for firm matches.

TGTGCCAGCAGCTTAGCGTGGGGACAGGTTGACTATGGCTACACCTTC CASSLAWGQVDYGYTF TRBD1 TRBJ1-2 TRBV7-9
TGCAGCGTCCCCAGCGGGAGAGAAAACATTCAGTACTTC CSVPSGRENIQYF TRBD2 TRBJ2-4 TRBV29-1
TGCAGCGTCGAAGGTGGGCCATCAAAACTGTTTTTT CSVEGGPSKLFF . TRBJ1-4 TRBV29-1
TGTGCCAGCAGAGGCGGGGAGATGAACACTGAAGCTTTCTTT CASRGGEMNTEAFF . TRBJ1-1 TRBV2
TGTGCCAGCAGTGAAACGCAGGGGGTTACCGGGGAGCTGTTTTTT CASSETQGVTGELFF TRBD1 TRBJ2-2 TRBV6-1
TGTGCCAGCAGTTTAAAGATGGCGGGAACCGCCTACGAGCAGTACTTC CASSLKMAGTAYEQYF . TRBJ2-7 TRBV28
TGTGCCAGCAGCTTATTGGCTAGCGGAAAATACAATGAGCAGTTCTTC CASSLLASGKYNEQFF TRBD2 TRBJ2-1 TRBV13
TGCGCCAGCAGCTTTAGCGGGGTGGATGGTGAGCAGTTCTTC CASSFSGVDGEQFF TRBD2 TRBJ2-1 TRBV5-1
TGTGCCAGCAGCCCACGACTAGCGAGCTACGAGCAGTACTTC CASSPRLASYEQYF TRBD2 TRBJ2-7 TRBV5-4
TGTGCCAGCAGCCCCGGGTGGGGGAGGAGCACTGAAGCTTTCTTT CASSPGWGRSTEAFF . TRBJ1-1 TRBV11-3
TGTGCCAGCCGCCATACGGGGGGCGCGAGGAATGAGCAGTTCTTC CASRHTGGARNEQFF . TRBJ2-1 TRBV6-1
TGTGCTAGTGGTTTGGTACTAGCGGGAGCAACGAACACCGGGGAGCTGTTTTTT CASGLVLAGATNTGELFF TRBD2 TRBJ2-2 TRBV12-5
TGTGCCAGCAGCTTAACTAGCGGGAGCCCAGATACGCAGTATTTT CASSLTSGSPDTQYF TRBD2 TRBJ2-3 TRBV7-2
TGCGCCAGCAGCCGCACCCGAGACTGGCAAGAGCTGTTTTTT CASSRTRDWQELFF . TRBJ2-2 TRBV4-3
TGTGCCAGCAGTTACTCCTTTGCAGGGGACAATGAGCAGTTCTTC CASSYSFAGDNEQFF . TRBJ2-1 TRBV6-5